This TCR beta chain was sequenced for a study of early T cells in non-severe SARS-CoV-2 infection. This clonotype has at least ten counts. In TCRdb, the 5' RACE reads were re-called with MiXCR into one record per CDR3 protein. The data show 34,000 or so distinct CDR3 sequences, around 9% seen once. The CDR3 totals 15 residues. Trimming took off 5 bases at V and 2 bases at J, with 14 bases between the two ends. Per germline, CDR1 SGHAT and CDR2 FQDESV (reference sequence). The sequencing input was whole blood. The clonotype comes from an adult who was a healthcare worker with PCR-confirmed SARS-CoV-2 infection or an uninfected control (not recorded which). The chain joins TRBV11-1 to TRBJ2-3; D is uncertain. CDR3 bases: TGTGCCAGCAGCCCTAATGGTCTCCTCACAGATACGCAGTATTTT. This sequence encodes CASSPNGLLTDTQYF.